A single sample gave rise to the 23 T cell receptor beta chains below, sequenced in a study of CD8+ T cells in alopecia areata. The treatment: oral pan-JAK inhibitor, 5-10 mg twice daily. Investigators isolated RNA and reverse transcribed it into cDNA to act as the sequencing template. The protocol was immunoSEQ multiplex PCR, while the TCRdb copy is restricted to in-frame clones and leaves out a portion. The sample holds fewer than 250,000 clones; 30% to 40% are singletons and the top ten take around 0.48%. The starting material was CD4+ T cells sorted from blood, obtained between weeks 30 and 35, from a patient treated with tofacitinib. Source of these receptors: a human donor with alopecia areata.

This clone was seen only a few times. This chain joins TRBV13 and TRBJ2-7, with TRBD1 matching 9 bases. This CDR3 spans 15 amino acids. Looked up from germline, CDR1 is PRHDT and CDR2 is FYEKMQ (reference sequence). V was clipped by 0 bases and J by 9 bases; unmatched bases: 9. Written as DNA, the CDR3 is TGTGCCAGCAGCTTAGGCCTGGACAGGGGACTGGGGCAGTACTTC. It is translated as CASSLGLDRGLGQYF.

This clone was seen a few times. The rearrangement uses TRBV29-1 and TRBJ2-4, with D maybe TRBD1 (5 bases). Germline CDR1 is SQVTM and CDR2 is ANQGSEA. The V and J ends lost 4 bases and 6 bases respectively, with 10 bases between them. The CDR3 spans 12 residues. The CDR3 DNA follows: TGCAGCGTTGGGGTCACAGGAAACATTCAGTACTTC. Translated: CSVGVTGNIQYF. Filled out from reference TRBV29-1 and TRBJ2-4, the complete variable domain reads SAVISQKPSRDICQRGTSLTIQCQVDSQVTMMFWYRQQPGQSLTLIATANQGSEATYESGFVIDKFPISRPNLTFSTLTVSNMSPEDSSIYLCSVGVTGNIQYFGAGTRLSVL.

The rearrangement uses TRBV5-1 and TRBJ1-1; 7 nucleotides line up with TRBD1. Losses at the gene ends were 0 bases for V and 2 bases for J; bases not matched to a gene: 7. This CDR3 region has 16 residues. Germline V gene sequence: CDR1 SGHRS, CDR2 YFSETQ. The CDR3, as DNA: TGCGCCAGCAGCTTGGAACAGGGGAGGATAAACACTGAAGCTTTCTTT. This gives the protein CASSLEQGRINTEAFF.

The chain carries TRBV7-2 and TRBJ2-1, with D possibly matching TRBD2 (6 bases). Germline-derived CDR1 and CDR2 are SGHTA and FQGNSA. Trimming removed 6 bases from V and 7 bases from J, with 13 bases in between. There are 13 residues in the CDR3. The CDR3 DNA is TGTGCCAGCAGACTAGCACGGAAAAATGAGCAGTTCTTC. Translation: CASRLARKNEQFF.

This clone has a single count. The CDR3 spells CASSVAGAKVPDTQYF. The DNA of the CDR3 is TGTGCCAGCAGCGTCGCCGGGGCCAAAGTTCCAGATACGCAGTATTTT. The chain uses TRBV9 and TRBJ2-3; D possibly matches TRBD1 or TRBD2 (5 bases each). The germline V and J ends were trimmed by 2 bases and 4 bases, with 17 bases remaining between them. Germline lookup yields CDR1 SGDLS and CDR2 YYNGEE. There are 16 residues in the CDR3.

This clone has only a few counts. The chain links TRBV5-6 to TRBJ2-1; no clear D gene. The CDR3 totals 17 residues. Trimming removed 4 bases from V and 5 bases from J, with 22 bases in between. Germline-derived CDR1 and CDR2 are SGHDT and YYEEEE. CDR3 in DNA: TGTGCCAGCAGCGGACCGGGCAGCCTCCTTCTCCACAATGAGCAGTTCTTC. Its protein is CASSGPGSLLLHNEQFF.

In its sample, this clone was seen once. This rearrangement joins TRBV9 to TRBJ2-7, with TRBD1 matching over 9 bases. CDR3 length: 13 amino acids. With V trimmed by 3 bases and J by 7 bases, 5 bases remained unmatched. Looked up from germline, CDR1 is SGDLS and CDR2 is YYNGEE. The CDR3 DNA sequence: TGTGCCAGCAGCGCACAGGGGGCGAGGGAGCAGTACTTC. As protein: CASSAQGAREQYF.

The rearrangement uses TRBV6-4 and TRBJ2-1, with 7 positions matching TRBD1. The germline gives CDR1 MRHNA, CDR2 SNTAGT. The CDR3 is made up of 14 amino acids. The J segment lost 4 bases and the V segment lost 5 bases, leaving 5 bases of the junction unmatched. The CDR3 loop reads CASSSGTDYNEQFF. CDR3 DNA sequence: TGTGCCAGCAGTTCCGGGACAGATTACAATGAGCAGTTCTTC.

The genes are TRBV5-1 and TRBJ2-7; D unclear. Germline V gene sequence: CDR1 SGHRS, CDR2 YFSETQ. The ends were cut back, 4 bases at V and 2 bases at J, with 13 bases in the middle. The CDR3 is 14 residues long. In DNA form, the CDR3 reads TGCGCCAGCAGCACCCTGGACGTTGCCTACGAGCAGTACTTC. It translates to CASSTLDVAYEQYF.

The V gene is TRBV7-6, the J gene TRBJ1-6; 7 bases match TRBD1. The CDR3 contains 15 residues. Germline CDR1 is SGHVS and CDR2 is FNYEAQ. V lost 1 base, J lost 8 bases, and 5 bases stayed unmatched. CDR3 nucleotide sequence: TGTGCCAGCAGCTTAGTGGGGACAGAAGATTCACCCCTCCACTTT. It specifies CASSLVGTEDSPLHF. Full variable domain (outside the CDR3, taken from reference TRBV7-6 and TRBJ1-6): GAGVSQSPRYKVTKRGQDVALRCDPISGHVSLYWYRQALGQGPEFLTYFNYEAQQDKSGLPNDRFSAERPEGSISTLTIQRTEQRDSAMYRCASSLVGTEDSPLHFGNGTRLTVT.

This clone showed up just once. The CDR3 region has the DNA TGTGCCTGGTCCCCTAGGGGGTACAATGAGCAGTTCTTC. This codes for CAWSPRGYNEQFF. The chain couples TRBV30 to TRBJ2-1; TRBD1 is a possible D gene (6 bases). CDR1 and CDR2 (germline): GTSNPN, SVGIG (reference sequence). The CDR3 sequence is 13 residues long. Trimming removed 5 bases from V and 4 bases from J, with 12 bases in between. Full variable domain (remainder filled in from reference TRBV30 and TRBJ2-1): SQTIHQWPATLVQPVGSPLSLECTVEGTSNPNLYWYRQAAGRGLQLLFYSVGIGQISSEVPQNLSASRPQDRQFILSSKKLLLSDSGFYLCAWSPRGYNEQFFGPGTRLTVL.

The sample holds a few counts of this clone. This chain uses TRBV9 with TRBJ2-7; the match to TRBD2 covers 7 bases. Germline trimming cut 0 bases from V and 5 bases from J; bases unmatched to any gene: 11. Germline V gives CDR1 SGDLS, CDR2 YYNGEE. The CDR3 sequence is 16 residues long. For the CDR3, the DNA is TGTGCCAGCAGCGTAGCCTCGTTGGGGGGGTCCCACGAGCAGTACTTC. Residues: CASSVASLGGSHEQYF.

This chain connects TRBV4-2 to TRBJ1-5, with 7 bases fitting TRBD1. V gave up 0 bases and J gave up 2 bases; unmatched junction bases: 4. This CDR3 contains 16 residues. The germline V gene has CDR1 LGHNA and CDR2 YNFKEQ. CDR3 DNA: TGTGCCAGCAGCCAAGATTACGACAGGGGCAATCAGCCCCAGCATTTT. Amino acid sequence: CASSQDYDRGNQPQHF.

The V and J genes are TRBV6-5 and TRBJ2-7; possible D gene TRBD1, 6 bases. Trimming took off 2 bases at V and 6 bases at J, with 14 bases between the two ends. CDR3 size: 14 residues. Germline CDR1 and CDR2: MNHEY and SVGAGI. The CDR3 region is CASSYGNLRGEQYF. The CDR3 nucleotides are TGTGCCAGCAGTTACGGAAACCTCAGGGGCGAGCAGTACTTC.

J is TRBJ2-7 and V is TRBV6-1; tentatively, D is TRBD1 or TRBD2 (6 bases each). Per the germline V gene, CDR1 is MNHNS and CDR2 is SASEGT. The CDR3 totals 14 residues. The ends were cut back, 5 bases at V and 1 base at J, with 12 bases in the middle. Here the CDR3 reads CASSTRGGSYEQYF. CDR3 DNA sequence: TGTGCCAGCAGTACGAGAGGGGGGTCCTACGAGCAGTACTTC.

The rearrangement joins TRBV30 to TRBJ1-6; maybe TRBD1 (5 bases). CDR1 and CDR2 (germline): GTSNPN, SVGIG (reference sequence). Trimming removed 4 bases from V and 6 bases from J, with 10 bases in between. The CDR3 loop spans 13 amino acids. CDR3 protein: CAWTGKSNSPLHF. The CDR3, as DNA: TGTGCCTGGACAGGGAAGAGTAATTCACCCCTCCACTTT.

This clone was counted ten times or more. This chain joins TRBV5-1 and TRBJ2-3, with 8 bases fitting TRBD1. Germline values: CDR1 SGHRS, CDR2 YFSETQ. V trimming: 3 bases; J trimming: 1 base; junction bases outside the gene matches: 1. This CDR3 is 14 amino acids long. CDR3 sequence reads: CASSWGQGTDTQYF. The CDR3 DNA reads as TGCGCCAGCAGCTGGGGACAGGGCACAGATACGCAGTATTTT.

The V and J genes are TRBV6-5 and TRBJ1-1; the D is unclear. Trimming pared 3 bases from V and 1 base from J, leaving 6 bases between. The CDR3 runs 13 residues. Germline CDR1 MNHEY, CDR2 SVGAGI. The CDR3 DNA reads TGTGCCAGCAGTTATAGGCCGAACACTGAAGCTTTCTTT. Its translation: CASSYRPNTEAFF.

This clone was detected only a few times. This chain connects TRBV29-1 to TRBJ2-3; a possible D gene is TRBD2 (7 bases). Trimming cost V 8 bases and J 2 bases, with 14 bases left between them. This CDR3 is 13 amino acids long. The germline CDR1 and CDR2 sequences are SQVTM and ANQGSEA. The CDR3 sequence is CSLGGRATDTQYF. Here the CDR3 DNA reads TGCAGCCTAGGGGGGAGGGCCACAGATACGCAGTATTTT.

This clone has just a few counts. The chain joins TRBV29-1 to TRBJ1-2; D call uncertain. Trimming shortened V by 5 bases and J by 6 bases, and 1 base separated the two germline ends. This CDR3 spans 8 amino acids. Germline V gene lookup returns CDR1 SQVTM and CDR2 ANQGSEA. The DNA for the CDR3 is TGCAGCGTTAATGGCTACACCTTC. It specifies CSVNGYTF. The variable domain in full, completed from reference TRBV29-1 and TRBJ1-2, reads SAVISQKPSRDICQRGTSLTIQCQVDSQVTMMFWYRQQPGQSLTLIATANQGSEATYESGFVIDKFPISRPNLTFSTLTVSNMSPEDSSIYLCSVNGYTFGSGTRLTVV.

The chain carries TRBV7-6 and TRBJ2-5; possible D gene TRBD2, 6 bases. Germline assignment: CDR1 SGHVS and CDR2 FNYEAQ. Deletions cut 1 base from V and 5 bases from J, with 11 bases between. This CDR3 region has 14 residues. The CDR3 region is CASSLVQEGETQYF. CDR3 DNA sequence: TGTGCCAGCAGCTTAGTTCAGGAGGGGGAGACCCAGTACTTC.

V usage is TRBV7-9 and J usage is TRBJ2-7; D gene ambiguous. Trimming removed 4 bases from V and 0 bases from J, with 4 bases in between. Germline lookup yields CDR1 SEHNR and CDR2 FQNEAQ (reference sequence). This CDR3 contains 12 residues. CDR3 residues: CASSSNSYEQYF. CDR3 DNA sequence: TGTGCCAGCAGCTCTAACTCCTACGAGCAGTACTTC.

J is TRBJ1-2 and V is TRBV25-1; D is possibly TRBD1 (5 bases). Germline CDR1 is MGHDK and CDR2 is SYGVNS. Trimming shortened V by 5 bases and J by 7 bases, and 14 bases separated the two germline ends. This CDR3 spans 13 amino acids. The chain's CDR3 is CASSQGQYSGYTF. CDR3 nucleotides: TGTGCCAGCAGTCAGGGCCAGTACTCTGGCTACACCTTC.